Below are 27 T cell receptor beta chains sequenced from a single sample in a study of blood T cell repertoires in COVID-19. Generated by immunoSEQ multiplex PCR, the TCRdb table keeps only in-frame clones and is missing some. The sample includes roughly 71,000 clones, approximately 84% seen only once; the top ten take approximately 8.8%. Sequencing was performed on peripheral blood. The receptors were sampled from a man aged 45-65 years with active COVID-19.

The chain couples TRBV7-9 to TRBJ2-1; D is unclear. The germline V and J ends were trimmed by 5 bases and 10 bases, with 9 bases remaining between them. The CDR3 consists of 11 residues. In germline, CDR1 is SEHNR, CDR2 FQNEAQ (reference sequence). CDR3 DNA sequence: TGTGCCAGCAGCAGGGCCGGGGAGCAGTTCTTC. It yields the protein CASSRAGEQFF.

The chain joins TRBV19 to TRBJ2-1, with TRBD2 as a possible D gene (6 bases). CDR1 and CDR2 (germline): LNHDA, SQIVND (reference sequence). V was pared by 5 bases and J by 0 bases, with 23 bases between. The CDR3 is 19 amino acids. The CDR3 loop is CASSRRPGSGTISYNEQFF. The CDR3 DNA follows: TGTGCCAGTAGTCGTAGGCCGGGTAGCGGCACAATCTCCTACAATGAGCAGTTCTTC.

This sequence joins TRBV24-1 and TRBJ2-7, with 13 bases fitting TRBD2. Germline loops: CDR1 KGHDR, CDR2 SFDVKD. Trimming took 11 bases from V and 3 from J; bases not matched to a gene: 9. CDR3 length: 15 amino acids. The DNA for the CDR3 is TGTGCCAAGTGGACTAGCGGGAGATCCCACTACGAGCAGTACTTC. This codes for CAKWTSGRSHYEQYF.

This sequence joins TRBV29-1 and TRBJ2-2; TRBD1 matches at 8 bases. J was trimmed by 2 bases and V by 4 bases; bases with no gene match: 0. CDR3 length equals 13 residues. Germline CDR1 and CDR2: SQVTM and ANQGSEA. The CDR3 region is CSVAGGNTGELFF. CDR3 DNA: TGCAGCGTTGCAGGGGGCAACACCGGGGAGCTGTTTTTT.

This chain connects TRBV11-3 to TRBJ1-1; D unclear. There are 13 residues in the CDR3. V was shortened by 1 base and J by 7 bases, with 10 bases between the two germline ends. Germline V gene sequence: CDR1 SGHNT, CDR2 YENEEA. CDR3 region: CASSLGGGGEAFF. CDR3 DNA sequence: TGTGCCAGCAGCTTAGGAGGAGGCGGTGAAGCTTTCTTT.

By share, this clone counts as medium-sized. The gene calls are TRBV19 and TRBJ1-1, with 10 bases matching TRBD1. V trimming: 5 bases; J trimming: 7 bases; junction bases outside the gene matches: 7. The V gene's germline CDR1 is LNHDA and CDR2 SQIVND (reference sequence). The CDR3 spans 14 residues. CDR3 in DNA: TGTGCCAGTAGTCTACGGACAGGGGGTCTTGAAGCTTTCTTT. This encodes CASSLRTGGLEAFF.

The CDR3 region is CASRRDSHSNQPQHF. The CDR3 DNA sequence: TGTGCCAGCAGGAGAGACAGCCATAGCAATCAGCCCCAGCATTTT. The chain joins TRBV6-5 to TRBJ1-5, with D tentatively TRBD1 (5 bases). Looked up from germline, CDR1 is MNHEY and CDR2 is SVGAGI. CDR3 length equals 15 residues. The V end lost 6 bases, the J end lost 0 bases, and 12 bases lay between the germline ends.

V is TRBV4-1 and J is TRBJ2-1; the D gene is possibly TRBD2 (6 bases). The CDR3 is 17 amino acids. In germline, CDR1 is MGHRA, CDR2 YSYEKL. Deletions cut 3 bases from V and 0 bases from J, with 15 bases between. CDR3 sequence: CASSHKVRGSSYNEQFF. The CDR3, as DNA: TGCGCCAGCAGCCATAAAGTCCGGGGGAGCTCCTACAATGAGCAGTTCTTC.

This chain links TRBV5-6 with TRBJ1-4; weak D call: TRBD1 (6 bases). Germline V gene lookup returns CDR1 SGHDT and CDR2 YYEEEE. The CDR3 is 16 residues long. The V end was cut by 0 bases, the J end by 0 bases, with 9 bases between. This CDR3 is CASSLEQGSTNEKLFF. DNA of the CDR3: TGTGCCAGCAGCTTGGAACAGGGATCAACTAATGAAAAACTGTTTTTT.

The V and J genes are TRBV5-1 and TRBJ2-7; D is possibly TRBD2 (5 bases). V was pared by 5 bases and J by 4 bases, with 7 bases between. CDR1 and CDR2 from the germline V gene are SGHRS and YFSETQ. This CDR3 region has 11 residues. The CDR3 DNA is TGCGCCAGCAGGCGAGGGTACGAGCAGTACTTC. This sequence encodes CASRRGYEQYF.

A remark on this clone: The junction does not match germline at one end; this may be a read error. The chain employs TRBV18 and TRBJ2-7; maybe TRBD2 (5 bases). The CDR3 is 14 amino acids. CDR1 is KGHSH and CDR2 is LQKENI in the germline V gene. CDR3: CASSPPTGTYEQYF. CDR3 DNA sequence: TGTGCCAGCTCTCCACCGACGGGAACCTACGAGCAGTACTTC.

This clone appeared a few times. The rearrangement uses TRBV11-2 and TRBJ2-5; 11 positions agree with TRBD1. Trimming cost V 1 base and J 5 bases; bases outside gene matches: 6. The CDR3 spans 16 residues. Germline CDR1 is SGHAT and CDR2 is FQNNGV. The CDR3 sequence: CASSLGTGGGRETQYF. CDR3 in DNA: TGTGCCAGCAGCTTAGGGACAGGGGGCGGGAGGGAGACCCAGTACTTC.

The V and J genes are TRBV5-1 and TRBJ2-5; a weak D match, TRBD2 (6 bases). The CDR3 is 13 amino acids. Between the trimmed V and J ends, which lost 8 bases and 4 bases, there was a span of 15 bases. Germline values: CDR1 SGHRS, CDR2 YFSETQ. CDR3 region: CASGPRLGETQYF. The DNA of the CDR3 is TGCGCCAGTGGACCCAGACTAGGAGAGACCCAGTACTTC.

The rearrangement uses TRBV6-2 or TRBV6-3 and TRBJ1-6; maybe TRBD1 (5 bases). Germline V gene lookup returns CDR1 MNHEY and CDR2 SVGEGT. Trimming removed 6 bases from V and 9 bases from J, with 15 bases in between. CDR3 size: 14 residues. This CDR3 reads CASSPLLGGSPLHF. The CDR3 DNA is TGTGCCAGCAGCCCCCTCCTCGGGGGTTCACCCCTCCACTTT.

The chain is built from TRBV11-2 and TRBJ2-5, with 9 bases fitting TRBD2. This CDR3 has 15 residues. Germline CDR1 and CDR2: SGHAT and FQNNGV. J lost 4 bases, V lost 3 bases, and 6 bases had no gene match. Here the CDR3 reads CASSFKSGGIETQYF. CDR3 nucleotide sequence: TGTGCCAGCAGCTTCAAAAGCGGGGGGATAGAGACCCAGTACTTC.

The chain carries TRBV7-9 and TRBJ1-5; a weak D match, TRBD1 (5 bases). Germline lookup yields CDR1 SEHNR and CDR2 FQNEAQ (reference sequence). V was trimmed by 5 bases and J by 2 bases, leaving 13 bases between them. The CDR3 loop spans 15 amino acids. The CDR3 nucleotides read TGTGCCAGCAGCCTAGGGTGGGGGGGCAATCAGCCCCAGCATTTT. It translates to CASSLGWGGNQPQHF.

The J gene is TRBJ2-7, the V gene TRBV6-6; 10 bases are a match to TRBD1. V lost 5 bases to trimming and J lost 5 bases; unmatched junction nucleotides: 9. This CDR3 contains 15 residues. The germline V gene encodes CDR1 MNHNY and CDR2 SVGAGI (reference sequence). In nucleotides, the CDR3 is TGTGCCAGCAGTCCCCGGGACAGGGGCGGACACGAGCAGTACTTC. It translates to CASSPRDRGGHEQYF.

This chain links TRBV5-4 with TRBJ2-3, with 9 bases matching TRBD2. The CDR3 sequence is 16 residues long. V gave up 2 bases and J gave up 1 base; unmatched junction bases: 5. The germline CDR1 and CDR2 sequences are SGHNT and YYREEE (reference sequence). CDR3 loop: CASSFRRGGGTDTQYF. CDR3 DNA: TGTGCCAGCAGCTTTCGGCGGGGGGGCGGCACAGATACGCAGTATTTT.

This chain connects TRBV5-1 to TRBJ2-5; D possibly corresponds to TRBD1 (5 bases). V gave up 0 bases and J gave up 2 bases, with 8 bases separating them. The CDR3 length is 14 residues. Germline V gene sequence: CDR1 SGHRS, CDR2 YFSETQ. The CDR3 region has the DNA TGCGCCAGCAGCTTGGGGGGCCCACAAGAGACCCAGTACTTC. Its protein product is CASSLGGPQETQYF. Variable domain in full (rest from reference TRBV5-1 and TRBJ2-5): KAGVTQTPRYLIKTRGQQVTLSCSPISGHRSVSWYQQTPGQGLQFLFEYFSETQRNKGNFPGRFSGRQFSNSRSEMNVSTLELGDSALYLCASSLGGPQETQYFGPGTRLLVL.

The CDR3 DNA is TGTGCCAGCAGTCGAAACTACTACGAGCAGTACTTC. Protein: CASSRNYYEQYF. The chain recombines TRBV5-6 with TRBJ2-7, with unresolved D. The V end lost 5 bases, the J end lost 3 bases, and 9 bases lay between the germline ends. From germline, CDR1 is SGHDT and CDR2 YYEEEE. CDR3 size: 12 residues.

This clone has just a few counts. The chain links TRBV7-8 to TRBJ2-7, with D perhaps TRBD2 (5 bases). The germline V gene encodes CDR1 SGHVS and CDR2 FQNEAQ. The germline V and J ends were trimmed by 6 bases and 7 bases, with 16 bases remaining between them. The CDR3 has 13 amino acids. CDR3 bases: TGTGCCAGCAGTAGGGAGCCTATGGGGGAGCAGTACTTC. Its protein is CASSREPMGEQYF.

This clone occurred a few times. V and J are TRBV6-1 and TRBJ1-2; D is uncertain. V gave up 3 bases and J gave up 5 bases, with 7 bases separating them. This CDR3 is 12 amino acids long. Looked up from germline, CDR1 is MNHNS and CDR2 is SASEGT. CDR3 sequence reads: CASSESGYGYTF. In DNA, the CDR3 is TGTGCCAGCAGTGAGAGCGGGTATGGCTACACCTTC.

The chain uses TRBV9 and TRBJ2-3; 9 bases align to TRBD2. J was trimmed by 11 bases and V by 0 bases; bases with no gene match: 7. The CDR3 covers 14 residues. The germline V gene encodes CDR1 SGDLS and CDR2 YYNGEE. Here the CDR3 reads CASSVAVAGVMQYF. CDR3 bases: TGTGCCAGCAGCGTAGCTGTAGCGGGGGTGATGCAGTATTTT.

CDR3: CSASRALKGQEKLFF. CDR3 in DNA: TGCAGTGCTAGTCGTGCGTTGAAGGGGCAGGAAAAACTGTTTTTT. The chain joins TRBV20-1 to TRBJ1-4; possible D gene TRBD1, 5 bases. The CDR3 sequence is 15 residues long. Per germline, CDR1 DFQATT and CDR2 SNEGSKA (reference sequence). With 3 bases removed from V and 8 bases from J, the gap between germline ends came to 19 bases.

The chain joins TRBV6-6 to TRBJ1-1, with D unresolved. There are 11 residues in the CDR3. The germline V gene has CDR1 MNHNY and CDR2 SVGAGI (reference sequence). With 6 bases removed from V and 7 bases from J, the gap between germline ends came to 9 bases. For the CDR3, the DNA is TGTGCCAGCAGCCAACACTATGAAGCTTTCTTT. Its translation is CASSQHYEAFF.

The chain recombines TRBV3-1 (or the pseudogene TRBV3-2) with TRBJ2-5; D is undetermined. The CDR3 is 12 amino acids. Germline values: CDR1 LGHDT, CDR2 YNNKEL (reference sequence). V shed 0 bases and J shed 7 bases, with 6 bases lying between them. The CDR3 DNA reads as TGTGCCAGCAGCCAAGACCCTACGACCCAGTACTTC. Its translation is CASSQDPTTQYF.

This chain joins TRBV30 and TRBJ2-3, with TRBD2 identical over 8 bases. Looked up from germline, CDR1 is GTSNPN and CDR2 is SVGIG (reference sequence). This CDR3 is built from 11 residues. J gave up 8 bases and V 4 bases, and 2 bases lay outside the gene matches. CDR3 nucleotide sequence: TGTGCCTGGACTCGGGAGGGTACGCAGTATTTT. It translates to CAWTREGTQYF. The complete variable domain, with remaining parts taken from reference TRBV30 and TRBJ2-3, reads SQTIHQWPATLVQPVGSPLSLECTVEGTSNPNLYWYRQAAGRGLQLLFYSVGIGQISSEVPQNLSASRPQDRQFILSSKKLLLSDSGFYLCAWTREGTQYFGPGTRLTVL.